This T cell receptor beta chain was captured by sequencing in a study of control samples from healthy donors and cancer patients. Only in-frame clones appear in the TCRdb table, and some are missing; sequencing was by immunoSEQ multiplex PCR. Of some 150,000 clones in the sample, around 90% are singletons; the top ten hold about 7.1%. CDR3 length: 14 amino acids. Germline CDR1 reads SGHRS; CDR2 reads YFSETQ. J lost 4 bases, V lost 5 bases, and 7 bases had no gene match. This TCR came from a man aged 18 to 29 in good health. The specimen was blood. This chain uses TRBV5-1 with TRBJ1-2; 8 nucleotides line up with TRBD1. The CDR3 protein is CASRDREDGYGYTF. In DNA, the CDR3 is TGCGCCAGCAGGGACAGGGAGGACGGCTATGGCTACACCTTC. Together with reference TRBV5-1 and TRBJ1-2, the CDR3 gives the full variable domain: KAGVTQTPRYLIKTRGQQVTLSCSPISGHRSVSWYQQTPGQGLQFLFEYFSETQRNKGNFPGRFSGRQFSNSRSEMNVSTLELGDSALYLCASRDREDGYGYTFGSGTRLTVV.